The 3 T cell receptor beta chains presented below share a single source sample, sequenced in a study of liver allograft versus peripheral blood T cells. For the study at large: Graft-liver T cell receptor repertoires were compared against recipient peripheral blood repertoires.

TCRdb analysed the reads with MiXCR anew, one entry per CDR3 protein. The sample consists of 9,300 or so distinct CDR3 sequences, 16% of them appearing once. These receptors originate from a human patient who had a liver transplant. Some T cells may arise from the graft donor.

The rearrangement uses TRBV30 and TRBJ1-5, with no clear D. V shed 0 bases and J shed 10 bases, with 13 bases lying between them. Germline-derived CDR1 and CDR2 are GTSNPN and SVGIG (reference sequence). This CDR3 is built from 13 residues. Here the CDR3 reads CAWSVGGIIPQHF. As DNA, the CDR3 is TGTGCCTGGAGTGTCGGCGGTATTATTCCCCAGCATTTT.

This clonotype came up many times. This chain links TRBV20-1 with TRBJ2-7; D tentatively reads TRBD1 or TRBD2 (5 bases each). This CDR3 spans 14 amino acids. V was trimmed by 3 bases and J by 1 base, leaving 13 bases between them. Looked up from germline, CDR1 is DFQATT and CDR2 is SNEGSKA (reference sequence). CDR3 coding DNA: TGCAGTGCTAGTCCGGGACGGGTATCCTACGAGCAGTACTTC. As protein: CSASPGRVSYEQYF.

A few counts support this clonotype. J is TRBJ1-2 and V is TRBV9; D perhaps matches TRBD1 (5 bases). V lost 2 bases to trimming and J lost 2 bases, with 7 bases between them. This CDR3 comprises 13 residues. CDR1 is SGDLS and CDR2 is YYNGEE in the germline V gene. CDR3 sequence reads: CASSVDRNYGYTF. The CDR3 region has the DNA TGTGCCAGCAGCGTTGACAGAAACTATGGCTACACCTTC.